This TCR beta chain was sequenced during a study of blood T cells in healthy people across ages. Remarks on this clonotype: Antigen unknown.

Broader study findings: Greater diversity and more naive CD4+ cells were seen in long-lived donors than in aged donors.

Total RNA amounts of at least 5 micrograms were extracted per sample. Trimming removed 0 bases at V and 0 bases at J, with 11 bases between. The CDR3 is 16 residues long. From germline, CDR1 is MNHEY and CDR2 SVGAGI. The authors ran a second PCR of roughly 6 to 12 cycles using a sample-barcoded 5' primer and a J-beta primer mix. TCRdb analysed the 5' RACE reads with MiXCR anew, one entry per CDR3 protein. The sample has some 1 million distinct CDR3 sequences, under 55% seen once. Sequences were obtained from blood. The chain couples TRBV6-5 to TRBJ1-2, with unresolved D. The TCR originated in a woman aged 55-70 years in good health. In DNA form, the CDR3 reads TGTGCCAGCAGTTACTCTAGCCAGAGAACTAACTATGGCTACACCTTC. Protein sequence: CASSYSSQRTNYGYTF.